The 7 T cell receptor beta chains listed next were all sequenced from one sample in a study of blood T cell repertoires in COVID-19. Measured with immunoSEQ multiplex PCR; TCRdb has only the in-frame clones, and not every one. Here the sample spans over 400,000 clones, approximately 83% being singletons. Material: peripheral blood. Source of these receptors: a human donor in a cohort sampled during active COVID-19.

The genes are TRBV29-1 and TRBJ2-3; D remains ambiguous. Germline CDR1 and CDR2: SQVTM and ANQGSEA. This CDR3 contains 11 residues. Trimming pared 2 bases from V and 6 bases from J, leaving 6 bases between. CDR3 amino acids: CSVETKDTQYF. CDR3 bases: TGCAGCGTTGAAACAAAGGATACGCAGTATTTT.

This chain connects TRBV2 to TRBJ1-4; D gene unclear. CDR3 length: 16 amino acids. V gave up 7 bases and J gave up 5 bases, with 20 bases separating them. Germline CDR1 SNHLY, CDR2 FYNNEI. Here the CDR3 reads CASKPRAGGINEKLFF. In nucleotides, the CDR3 is TGTGCCAGCAAACCGAGGGCCGGCGGGATAAATGAAAAACTGTTTTTT. Drawing the rest from reference TRBV2 and TRBJ1-4, the complete variable domain is EPEVTQTPSHQVTQMGQEVILRCVPISNHLYFYWYRQILGQKVEFLVSFYNNEISEKSEIFDDQFSVERPDGSNFTLKIRSTKLEDSAMYFCASKPRAGGINEKLFFGSGTQLSVL.

The rearrangement joins TRBV6-5 to TRBJ2-7; 8 nucleotides match TRBD1. V dropped 6 bases and J dropped 2; count of bases not matched to a gene: 3. The CDR3 length is 13 residues. Per the germline V gene, CDR1 is MNHEY and CDR2 is SVGAGI. CDR3 sequence reads: CASRETGAYEQYF. The CDR3 region has the DNA TGTGCCAGCAGGGAGACAGGGGCCTACGAGCAGTACTTC.

The chain combines TRBV28 with TRBJ2-7; 7 bases fit TRBD2. The germline V gene encodes CDR1 MDHEN and CDR2 SYDVKM. The CDR3 consists of 13 residues. V lost 5 bases and J lost 3; bases outside the gene matches: 4. CDR3 protein: CASSTLADYEQYF. CDR3 nucleotides: TGTGCCAGCAGTACCCTAGCGGACTACGAGCAGTACTTC. Full variable domain (rest looked up from reference TRBV28 and TRBJ2-7): DVKVTQSSRYLVKRTGEKVFLECVQDMDHENMFWYRQDPGLGLRLIYFSYDVKMKEKGDIPEGYSVSREKKERFSLILESASTNQTSMYLCASSTLADYEQYFGPGTRLTVT.

The chain couples TRBV13 to TRBJ2-3; 8 bases map to TRBD1. With V trimmed by 5 bases and J by 2 bases, 9 bases remained unmatched. This CDR3 has 16 residues. CDR1 and CDR2 from the germline V gene are PRHDT and FYEKMQ (reference sequence). Here the CDR3 reads CASSKTTGDHTDTQYF. Here the CDR3 DNA reads TGTGCCAGCAGCAAAACGACAGGGGACCACACAGATACGCAGTATTTT.

This clone came up once. The chain uses TRBV5-1 and TRBJ2-7, with TRBD1 matching 9 bases. The CDR3 sequence is 15 residues long. The V gene end was trimmed by 4 bases and the J gene end by 1 base; junction bases not matched to a gene: 6. Germline V gene sequence: CDR1 SGHRS, CDR2 YFSETQ. The chain's CDR3 is CASSPQQGASYEQYF. In DNA form, the CDR3 reads TGCGCCAGCAGCCCTCAACAGGGGGCGTCCTACGAGCAGTACTTC.

The chain is built from TRBV14 and TRBJ1-1; tentative D call: TRBD1 (6 bases). V was trimmed by 4 bases and J by 0 bases, leaving 12 bases between them. The germline gives CDR1 SGHDN, CDR2 FVKESK. This CDR3 spans 15 amino acids. The CDR3 loop is CASSRVGQMNTEAFF. The CDR3 DNA reads as TGTGCCAGCAGCCGAGTTGGACAGATGAACACTGAAGCTTTCTTT.